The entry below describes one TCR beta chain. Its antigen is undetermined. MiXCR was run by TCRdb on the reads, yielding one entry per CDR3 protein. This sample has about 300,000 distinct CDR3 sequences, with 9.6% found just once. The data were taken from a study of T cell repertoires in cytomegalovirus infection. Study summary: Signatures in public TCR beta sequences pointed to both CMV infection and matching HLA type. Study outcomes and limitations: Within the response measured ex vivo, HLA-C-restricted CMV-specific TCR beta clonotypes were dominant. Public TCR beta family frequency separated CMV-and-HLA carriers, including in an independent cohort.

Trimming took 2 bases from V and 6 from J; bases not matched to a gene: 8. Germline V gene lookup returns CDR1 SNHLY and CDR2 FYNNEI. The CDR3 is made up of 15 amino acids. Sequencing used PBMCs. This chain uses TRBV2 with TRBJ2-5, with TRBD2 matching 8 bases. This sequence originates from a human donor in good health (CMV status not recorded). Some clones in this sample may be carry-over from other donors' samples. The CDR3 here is CASSEPQGGRKTQYF. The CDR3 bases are TGTGCCAGCAGTGAACCACAGGGCGGGAGGAAGACCCAGTACTTC. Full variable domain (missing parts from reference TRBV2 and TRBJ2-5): EPEVTQTPSHQVTQMGQEVILRCVPISNHLYFYWYRQILGQKVEFLVSFYNNEISEKSEIFDDQFSVERPDGSNFTLKIRSTKLEDSAMYFCASSEPQGGRKTQYFGPGTRLLVL.